These 27 T cell receptor beta chains were sequenced from one sample in a study of beta chain features in type 1 diabetes (dated 2018 in TCRdb). The library was prepared using the immunoSEQ multiplex PCR assay. The entire isolated RNA was reverse transcribed using the High Capacity cDNA Reverse Transcription Kit, and thus expressed TCRB transcripts were sequenced. Held by TCRdb, this immuneACCESS table contains in-frame sequences only and omits some clones. Under half of the omission traces to an unresolved V gene where checked; the cause of the rest is unknown. The sample has hundreds of thousands of clones on record, roughly 30% of them singletons. About 0.06% of the sample rests with the top ten. The sample comprised naive CD4+ T cells from blood. The cell subset or site label, as the study defines it: true naive CD4+ T cells. The receptors come from a man aged 18 to 30 in good health.

This clone showed up just a few times. The V call is TRBV29-1, the J call TRBJ2-6; D call uncertain. V was clipped by 4 bases and J by 2 bases, with 3 bases between them. The germline CDR1 and CDR2 sequences are SQVTM and ANQGSEA. The CDR3 runs 12 residues. CDR3 DNA: TGCAGCGTTGCCCCTGGGGCCAACGTCCTGACTTTC. Its translation: CSVAPGANVLTF.

This chain connects TRBV7-2 to TRBJ2-1; no reliable D call. The CDR3 extends over 15 amino acids. Germline V gene sequence: CDR1 SGHTA, CDR2 FQGNSA. The V end was cut by 1 base, the J end by 1 base, with 8 bases between. CDR3 loop: CASSLVRSSYNEQFF. The CDR3 bases are TGTGCCAGCAGCTTAGTTCGGAGTTCCTACAATGAGCAGTTCTTC.

The chain is built from TRBV6-6 and TRBJ2-4; D might be TRBD1 (6 bases). V was clipped by 8 bases and J by 7 bases, with 12 bases between them. This CDR3 comprises 12 residues. Per germline, CDR1 MNHNY and CDR2 SVGAGI (reference sequence). In DNA form, the CDR3 reads TGTGCCAGCGGTGGGGGCTGGAACATTCAGTACTTC. This gives the protein CASGGGWNIQYF.

This rearrangement joins TRBV6-6 to TRBJ2-7; 7 positions match TRBD2. Germline loops: CDR1 MNHNY, CDR2 SVGAGI (reference sequence). The CDR3 totals 13 residues. The trim removed 2 bases at V and 3 bases at J, leaving 1 base unmatched. Here the CDR3 reads CASSYQRGYEQYF. The CDR3 DNA reads as TGTGCCAGCAGTTACCAGCGGGGCTACGAGCAGTACTTC.

This clone came up a few times. The genes are TRBV6-5 and TRBJ2-5; D is uncertain. The germline V and J ends were trimmed by 2 bases and 4 bases, with 8 bases remaining between them. The germline V gene encodes CDR1 MNHEY and CDR2 SVGAGI. The CDR3 is 13 residues long. CDR3 region: CASSYGQPETQYF. CDR3 DNA sequence: TGTGCCAGCAGTTACGGCCAGCCAGAGACCCAGTACTTC.

Remarks on this clone: Germline is not matched at one junction end, which may reflect a read error. The chain is built from TRBV28 and TRBJ1-2; 8 bases align to TRBD1. Germline values: CDR1 MDHEN, CDR2 SYDVKM. The CDR3 length is 13 residues. This CDR3 is CATSGQGRNGYTF. The CDR3 nucleotides read TGTGCCACCAGTGGACAGGGTAGGAATGGCTACACCTTC.

In the case of this clone: The same CDR3 arises from other DNA sequences in this sample as well. The V gene is TRBV7-8, the J gene TRBJ2-3; D may be TRBD2 (6 bases). The CDR3 has 14 amino acids. V was trimmed by 4 bases and J by 1 base, leaving 9 bases between them. CDR1 and CDR2 (germline): SGHVS, FQNEAQ. CDR3 amino acids: CASSYRERTDTQYF. The CDR3 bases are TGTGCCAGCAGCTACCGGGAGCGCACAGATACGCAGTATTTT.

In DNA, the CDR3 is TGTGCCAGCAGCTCCGCTGTGTGGATCAATGAGCAGTTCTTC. Translation: CASSSAVWINEQFF. V usage is TRBV7-8 and J usage is TRBJ2-1; D unclear. Per the germline V gene, CDR1 is SGHVS and CDR2 is FQNEAQ. This CDR3 is built from 14 residues. Trimming pared 4 bases from V and 6 bases from J, leaving 13 bases between.

The V gene is TRBV10-3, the J gene TRBJ2-7; the D call may be TRBD1 or TRBD2 (5 bases each). The CDR3 consists of 13 residues. V was shortened by 10 bases and J by 3 bases, with 16 bases between the two germline ends. Per the germline V gene, CDR1 is ENHRY and CDR2 is SYGVKD. CDR3 bases: TGTGCCACCTGGGCGTCAGGGAGCTACGAGCAGTACTTC. Amino acids: CATWASGSYEQYF.

This clone was detected only once. At one end, the junction sequence differs from germline, possibly due to a read error. The V gene is TRBV7-7, the J gene TRBJ2-1; D unclear. This CDR3 has 16 amino acids. From germline, CDR1 is SSHAT and CDR2 FNYEAQ (reference sequence). DNA for the CDR3: TGTGCTAGCAGCTCCCGTGGTGAGCTGTATTACAATGAGCAGTTCTTC. This sequence encodes CASSSRGELYYNEQFF.

This clone was seen more than once but under ten times. The chain has TRBV30 and TRBJ1-2; D call uncertain. Germline values: CDR1 GTSNPN, CDR2 SVGIG (reference sequence). Trimming took off 4 bases at V and 1 base at J, with 13 bases between the two ends. This CDR3 comprises 14 residues. The CDR3 loop is CAWTDDWVNYGYTF. The DNA of the CDR3 is TGTGCCTGGACCGACGACTGGGTTAACTATGGCTACACCTTC.

This chain links TRBV19 with TRBJ2-7, with 10 positions matching TRBD1. Looked up from germline, CDR1 is LNHDA and CDR2 is SQIVND (reference sequence). V dropped 5 bases and J dropped 3; count of bases not matched to a gene: 4. The CDR3 runs 14 residues. The CDR3 DNA follows: TGTGCCAGTAGTCGCCGGACAGGGGGCTACGAGCAGTACTTC. Translation gives CASSRRTGGYEQYF.

This clone was observed a handful of times. The sample carries other DNA sequences with the same CDR3. The chain is built from TRBV15 and TRBJ1-4; a possible D gene is TRBD1 (5 bases). V lost 0 bases and J lost 4, with 9 bases in between. The CDR3 consists of 15 residues. Germline CDR1 and CDR2: LNHNV and YYDKDF (reference sequence). In DNA, the CDR3 is TGTGCCACCAGCAGAGATCCGGGACTTAATGAAAAACTGTTTTTT. Its translation: CATSRDPGLNEKLFF. Variable domain in full (rest from reference TRBV15 and TRBJ1-4): DAMVIQNPRYQVTQFGKPVTLSCSQTLNHNVMYWYQQKSSQAPKLLFHYYDKDFNNEADTPDNFQSRRPNTSFCFLDIRSPGLGDTAMYLCATSRDPGLNEKLFFGSGTQLSVL.

The gene calls are TRBV5-4 and TRBJ2-7, with D unresolved. Germline V lookup: CDR1 SGHNT, CDR2 YYREEE (reference sequence). Trimming removed 0 bases at V and 4 bases at J, with 11 bases between. The CDR3 has 14 amino acids. In DNA form, the CDR3 reads TGTGCCAGCAGCTTGGGTCAGAACCCATACGAGCAGTACTTC. It specifies CASSLGQNPYEQYF.

This clone was recorded a few times. The chain links TRBV29-1 to TRBJ2-5; tentative D call: TRBD2 (5 bases). Germline loops: CDR1 SQVTM, CDR2 ANQGSEA. V was pared by 6 bases and J by 4 bases, with 12 bases between. The CDR3 sequence is 12 residues long. CDR3 sequence: CSVEGYGETQYF. DNA for the CDR3: TGCAGCGTCGAGGGTTACGGAGAGACCCAGTACTTC.

The chain combines TRBV30 with TRBJ2-6; TRBD1 might be the D (5 bases). This CDR3 has 13 residues. Trimming shortened V by 6 bases and J by 0 bases, and 6 bases separated the two germline ends. Germline-derived CDR1 and CDR2 are GTSNPN and SVGIG (reference sequence). DNA for the CDR3: TGTGCCTGTACAGGCTCTGGGGCCAACGTCCTGACTTTC. Translating it yields CACTGSGANVLTF.

The J gene is TRBJ2-5, the V gene TRBV30; D gene ambiguous. V was cut by 3 bases and J by 4 bases, with 12 bases left in between. The length of the CDR3 is 13 residues. The V gene's germline CDR1 is GTSNPN and CDR2 SVGIG (reference sequence). In DNA form, the CDR3 reads TGTGCCTGGAGCGTCAGGACCGGAGAGACCCAGTACTTC. This codes for CAWSVRTGETQYF.

Only a few counts were recorded for this clone. The DNA for the CDR3 is TGCAGCGTCGGACAGGGGACCGGGGAGCTGTTTTTT. Protein product: CSVGQGTGELFF. V is TRBV29-1 and J is TRBJ2-2; TRBD1 matches at 9 bases. Looked up from germline, CDR1 is SQVTM and CDR2 is ANQGSEA. The CDR3 is 12 amino acids. V lost 6 bases and J lost 5; bases outside the gene matches: 1.

The CDR3 is CASSQVLRTPGNEQFF. In DNA form, the CDR3 reads TGCGCCAGCAGCCAGGTATTGAGGACCCCGGGCAATGAGCAGTTCTTC. The chain carries TRBV4-3 and TRBJ2-1; D uncertain. There are 16 residues in the CDR3. Trimming removed 3 bases from V and 6 bases from J, with 18 bases in between. Per the germline V gene, CDR1 is LGHNA and CDR2 is YSLEER.

CDR3 protein: CASSPWTSGSYF. The CDR3 DNA reads TGTGCCAGCAGTCCCTGGACTAGCGGGAGCTACTTC. The genes are TRBV28 and TRBJ2-7, with TRBD2 matching 13 bases. Looked up from germline, CDR1 is MDHEN and CDR2 is SYDVKM. V trimming: 5 bases; J trimming: 13 bases; junction bases outside the gene matches: 5. This CDR3 is built from 12 residues.

This clone has a handful of counts. The chain is built from TRBV7-2 and TRBJ2-1, with 10 bases matching TRBD2. V shed 6 bases, J shed 7 bases, and the junction held 9 bases outside the gene matches. The CDR3 has 15 residues. Germline V gene lookup returns CDR1 SGHTA and CDR2 FQGNSA. CDR3 sequence: CASRASGRGRNEQFF. The DNA of the CDR3 is TGTGCCAGCAGAGCTAGCGGGAGAGGTAGGAATGAGCAGTTCTTC. Full variable domain (remainder filled in from reference TRBV7-2 and TRBJ2-1): GAGVSQSPSNKVTEKGKDVELRCDPISGHTALYWYRQSLGQGLEFLIYFQGNSAPDKSGLPSDRFSAERTGGSVSTLTIQRTQQEDSAVYLCASRASGRGRNEQFFGPGTRLTVL.

The gene calls are TRBV30 and TRBJ2-1, with a possible D match to TRBD1 (5 bases). Germline V lookup: CDR1 GTSNPN, CDR2 SVGIG (reference sequence). Trimming took 0 bases from V and 5 from J, leaving 14 bases between them. There are 15 residues in the CDR3. CDR3 loop: CAWSVRGLLNNEQFF. CDR3 nucleotide sequence: TGTGCCTGGAGTGTTAGGGGTTTGCTGAACAATGAGCAGTTCTTC.

This clone was detected only a few times. The chain uses TRBV7-9 and TRBJ2-1, with D uncertain. In germline, CDR1 is SEHNR, CDR2 FQNEAQ (reference sequence). V dropped 3 bases and J dropped 9 bases, with 6 bases sitting between them. The CDR3 covers 11 residues. CDR3 residues: CASSFSPEQFF. The CDR3 bases are TGTGCCAGCAGCTTTTCCCCTGAGCAGTTCTTC.

This clone was detected only a few times. The rearrangement uses TRBV4-3 and TRBJ2-7, with D hard to call. Germline V gives CDR1 LGHNA, CDR2 YSLEER. The CDR3 spans 13 residues. V was trimmed by 1 base and J by 1 base, leaving 5 bases between them. Here the CDR3 DNA reads TGCGCCAGCAGCCAAGCGGCGTCCTACGAGCAGTACTTC. This encodes CASSQAASYEQYF.

This clone was recorded a few times. The gene calls are TRBV7-9 and TRBJ1-2, with D unresolved. The CDR3 has 13 residues. The V and J ends lost 2 bases and 1 base respectively, with 5 bases between them. The germline CDR1 and CDR2 sequences are SEHNR and FQNEAQ (reference sequence). The CDR3 DNA is TGTGCCAGCAGCTTATGGATTAACTATGGCTACACCTTC. Amino acid sequence: CASSLWINYGYTF.

This clone showed up just a few times. The chain links TRBV29-1 to TRBJ2-7; maybe TRBD2 (6 bases). V gave up 6 bases and J gave up 0 bases, with 15 bases separating them. Per germline, CDR1 SQVTM and CDR2 ANQGSEA. The CDR3 is made up of 14 amino acids. The CDR3: CSVVGTGSSYEQYF. The DNA of the CDR3 is TGCAGCGTGGTCGGGACTGGGAGCTCCTACGAGCAGTACTTC.

The rearrangement uses TRBV5-1 and TRBJ2-3; 16 nucleotides agree with TRBD2. The germline V gene encodes CDR1 SGHRS and CDR2 YFSETQ. This CDR3 has 18 amino acids. V was clipped by 4 bases and J by 2 bases; unmatched bases: 7. This CDR3 is CASSQGTSGRADTDTQYF. In DNA, the CDR3 is TGCGCCAGCAGCCAGGGGACTAGCGGGAGGGCCGACACAGATACGCAGTATTTT.